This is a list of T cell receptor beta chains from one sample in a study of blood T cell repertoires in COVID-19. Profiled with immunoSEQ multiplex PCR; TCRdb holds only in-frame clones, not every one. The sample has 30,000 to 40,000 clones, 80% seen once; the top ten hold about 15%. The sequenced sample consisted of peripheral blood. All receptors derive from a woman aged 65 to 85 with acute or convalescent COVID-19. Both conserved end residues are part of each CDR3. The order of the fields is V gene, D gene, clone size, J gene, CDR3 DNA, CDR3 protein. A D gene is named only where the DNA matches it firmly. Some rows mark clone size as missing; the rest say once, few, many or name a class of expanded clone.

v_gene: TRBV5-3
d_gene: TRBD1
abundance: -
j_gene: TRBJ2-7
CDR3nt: TGTGCCAGAAGCCATCCGGGACAGGGTGGGAGGAACGAGCAGTACTTC
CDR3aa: CARSHPGQGGRNEQYF

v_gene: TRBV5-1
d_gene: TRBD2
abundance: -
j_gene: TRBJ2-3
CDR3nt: TGCGCCAGCAGCCCACCGGGGGGGGGCCCCACAGATACGCAGTATTTT
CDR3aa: CASSPPGGGPTDTQYF

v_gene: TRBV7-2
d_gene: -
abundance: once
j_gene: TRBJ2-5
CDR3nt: TGTGCCAGCAGCTTAGGTTGGGCTCAAGAGACCCAGTACTTC
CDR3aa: CASSLGWAQETQYF

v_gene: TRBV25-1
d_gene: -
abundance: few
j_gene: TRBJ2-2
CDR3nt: TGTGCCAGCAGTTGGCAAATGAACACCGGGGAGCTGTTTTTT
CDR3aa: CASSWQMNTGELFF

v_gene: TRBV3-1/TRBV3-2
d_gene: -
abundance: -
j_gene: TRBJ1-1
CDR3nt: TGTGCCAGCAGCGCAGGGTTAAACACTGAAGCTTTCTTT
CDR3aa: CASSAGLNTEAFF

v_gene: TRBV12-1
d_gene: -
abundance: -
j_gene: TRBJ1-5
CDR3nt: TGTGCCAGCAGCCTAAACCGGGACAGGGAAAACTATAGCAATCAGCCCCAGCATTTT
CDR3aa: CASSLNRDRENYSNQPQHF

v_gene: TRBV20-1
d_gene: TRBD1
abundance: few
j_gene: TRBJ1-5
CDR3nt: TGCAGTGCTAGTCAGGGGGCAGGTCAGCCCCAGCATTTT
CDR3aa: CSASQGAGQPQHF

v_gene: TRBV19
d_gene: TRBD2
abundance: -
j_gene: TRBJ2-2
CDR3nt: TGTGCCAGTACCCCAAGCGGACTAGCTAACACCGGGGAGCTGTTTTTT
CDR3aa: CASTPSGLANTGELFF

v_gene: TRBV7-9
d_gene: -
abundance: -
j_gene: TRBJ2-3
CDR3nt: TGTGCCAGCAGCTTACTTGCGGATACGCAGTATTTT
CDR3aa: CASSLLADTQYF

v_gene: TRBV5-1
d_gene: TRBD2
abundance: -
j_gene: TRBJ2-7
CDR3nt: TGCGCCAGCAGCTTGGGGACTAGCGGCTCCTACGAGCAGTACTTC
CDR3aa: CASSLGTSGSYEQYF

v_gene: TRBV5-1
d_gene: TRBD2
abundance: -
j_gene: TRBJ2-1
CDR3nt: TGCGCCAGCAGCGCGAGGGGACTAGCGGGGGCCGAAAGCTCCTACAATGAGCAGTTCTTC
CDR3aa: CASSARGLAGAESSYNEQFF

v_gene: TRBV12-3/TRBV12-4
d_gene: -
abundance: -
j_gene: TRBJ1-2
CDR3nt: TGTGCCAGCAGTTTAGGGCCAGGGGCGACCTTC
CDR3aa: CASSLGPGATF

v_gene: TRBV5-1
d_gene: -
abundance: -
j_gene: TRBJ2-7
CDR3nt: TGCGCCAGCAGGTCCGGGGTGTCATCCTACGAGCAGTACTTC
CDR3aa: CASRSGVSSYEQYF

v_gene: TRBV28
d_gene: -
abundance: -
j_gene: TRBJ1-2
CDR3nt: TGTGCCAGCAGTCTCTATACAGGGATCTATGGCTACACCTTC
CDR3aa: CASSLYTGIYGYTF

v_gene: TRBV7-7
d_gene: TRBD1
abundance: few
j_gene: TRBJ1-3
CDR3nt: TGTGCCAGCAGCCTGGGACAGGGTTCTGGAAACACCATATATTTT
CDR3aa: CASSLGQGSGNTIYF

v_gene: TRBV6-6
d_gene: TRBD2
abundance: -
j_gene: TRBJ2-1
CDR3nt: TGTGCCAGCACCCTAGCGGGGAGCTCCTACAATGAGCAGTTCTTC
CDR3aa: CASTLAGSSYNEQFF

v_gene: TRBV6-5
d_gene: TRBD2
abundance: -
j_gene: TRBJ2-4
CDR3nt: TGTGCCAGCGGCTCGGGAGGCAAAAACATTCAGTACTTC
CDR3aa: CASGSGGKNIQYF

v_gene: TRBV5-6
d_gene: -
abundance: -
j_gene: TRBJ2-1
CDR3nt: TGTGCCAGCTCTACAGGCTACAATGAGCAGTTCTTC
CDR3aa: CASSTGYNEQFF

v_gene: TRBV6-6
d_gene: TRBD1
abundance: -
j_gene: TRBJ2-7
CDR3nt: TGTGCCAGCAGTCGAACCTACCCCCGGACAGGTTCCTACGAGCAGTACTTC
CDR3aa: CASSRTYPRTGSYEQYF

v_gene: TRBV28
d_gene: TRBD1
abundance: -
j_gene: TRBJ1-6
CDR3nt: TGTGCCAGCAGTTTTATAGGGGGCCGAACACCCCTCCACTTT
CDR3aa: CASSFIGGRTPLHF